The clone carrying this TCR beta chain was recorded a few times. Germline loops: CDR1 LGHNA, CDR2 YSLEER. The length of the CDR3 is 12 residues. V was clipped by 0 bases and J by 8 bases, with 5 bases between them. This sample was taken from a study of response to subunit inactivated influenza vaccine. MiXCR, applied by TCRdb to the RT-PCR reads, yields one record per CDR3 protein. The data show 500,000 to 600,000 distinct CDR3 sequences, around 8% seen once. Sequences were derived from PBMCs from blood, sampled around 25 months after vaccination. The chain combines TRBV4-3 with TRBJ2-1; D gene ambiguous. The TCR was taken from a man between 50 and 75 years old who received an inactivated influenza vaccine. CDR3 in amino acids: CASSQDLDEQFF. The CDR3 coding sequence is TGCGCCAGCAGCCAAGATCTCGATGAGCAGTTCTTC.